This T cell receptor beta chain comes out of a study of T cell repertoires in cytomegalovirus infection. Comments on this clonotype: Its antigen is not known.

This CDR3 region has 17 residues. Germline CDR1 and CDR2: LNHNV and YYDKDF (reference sequence). Germline trimming cut 1 base from V and 5 bases from J; bases unmatched to any gene: 9. TCRdb reprocessed the reads via MiXCR and lists one record per CDR3 protein. In the table there are 86,000 or so distinct CDR3 sequences, around 25% of which are singletons. This clonotype originated in a human donor in good health (CMV status not recorded). Some clones in this sample may be carry-over from other donors' samples. The J gene is TRBJ2-7, the V gene TRBV15; 12 nucleotides align to TRBD1. The specimen comprised CD8+ T cells from cultured PBMCs, sampled from culture after CMV antigen stimulation. This CDR3 is CATSRAPAGQGADEQYF. The CDR3 bases are TGTGCCACCAGCAGAGCGCCGGCGGGACAGGGGGCAGACGAGCAGTACTTC.